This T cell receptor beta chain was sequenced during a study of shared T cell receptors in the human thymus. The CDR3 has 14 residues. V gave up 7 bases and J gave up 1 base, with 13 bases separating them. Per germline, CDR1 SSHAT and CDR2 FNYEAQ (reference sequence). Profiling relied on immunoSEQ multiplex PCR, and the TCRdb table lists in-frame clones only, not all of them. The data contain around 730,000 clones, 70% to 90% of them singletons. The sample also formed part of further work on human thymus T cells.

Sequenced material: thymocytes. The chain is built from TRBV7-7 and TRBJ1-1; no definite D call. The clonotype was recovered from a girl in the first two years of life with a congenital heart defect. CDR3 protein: CASTPLQENTEAFF. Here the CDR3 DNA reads TGTGCCAGCACCCCCCTCCAGGAGAACACTGAAGCTTTCTTT.